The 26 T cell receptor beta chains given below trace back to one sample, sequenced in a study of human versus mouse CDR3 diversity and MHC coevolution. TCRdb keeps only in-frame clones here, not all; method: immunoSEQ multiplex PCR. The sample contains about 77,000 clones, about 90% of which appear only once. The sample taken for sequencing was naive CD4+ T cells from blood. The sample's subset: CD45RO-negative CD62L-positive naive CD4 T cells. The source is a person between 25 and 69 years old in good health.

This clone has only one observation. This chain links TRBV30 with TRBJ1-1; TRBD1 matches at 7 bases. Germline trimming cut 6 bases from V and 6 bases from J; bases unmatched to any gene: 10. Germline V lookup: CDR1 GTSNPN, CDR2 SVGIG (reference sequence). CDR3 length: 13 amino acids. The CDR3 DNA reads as TGTGCCTGTCGACAGGGAGGTCCGTCTGAAGCTTTCTTT. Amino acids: CACRQGGPSEAFF. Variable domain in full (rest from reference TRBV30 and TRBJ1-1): SQTIHQWPATLVQPVGSPLSLECTVEGTSNPNLYWYRQAAGRGLQLLFYSVGIGQISSEVPQNLSASRPQDRQFILSSKKLLLSDSGFYLCACRQGGPSEAFFGQGTRLTVV.

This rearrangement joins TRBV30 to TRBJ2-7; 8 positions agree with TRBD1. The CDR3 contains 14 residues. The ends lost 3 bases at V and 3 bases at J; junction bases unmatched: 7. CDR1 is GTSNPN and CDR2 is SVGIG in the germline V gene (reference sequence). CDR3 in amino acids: CAWRGGQGGYEQYF. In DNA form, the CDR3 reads TGTGCCTGGAGGGGAGGACAGGGAGGCTACGAGCAGTACTTC.

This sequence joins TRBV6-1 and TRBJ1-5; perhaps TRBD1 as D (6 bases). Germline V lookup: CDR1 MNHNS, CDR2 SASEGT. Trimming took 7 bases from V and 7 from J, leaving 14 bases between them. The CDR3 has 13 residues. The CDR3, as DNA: TGTGCCAGCACCGCAGGGGTTGGGCAGCCCCAGCATTTT. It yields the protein CASTAGVGQPQHF.

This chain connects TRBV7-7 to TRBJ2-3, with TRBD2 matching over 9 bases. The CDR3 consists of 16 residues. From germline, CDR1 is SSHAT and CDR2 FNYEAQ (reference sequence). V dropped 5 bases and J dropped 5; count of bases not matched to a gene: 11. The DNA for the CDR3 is TGTGCCAGCAGCGAATATCTAGCGGGGCGGGGAGATACGCAGTATTTT. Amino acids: CASSEYLAGRGDTQYF.

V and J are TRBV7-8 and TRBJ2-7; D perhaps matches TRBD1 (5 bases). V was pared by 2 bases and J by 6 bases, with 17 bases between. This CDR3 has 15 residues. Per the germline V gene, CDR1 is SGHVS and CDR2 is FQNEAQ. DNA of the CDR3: TGTGCCAGCAGCTTATCTCCAGGGATCGCATTCGAGCAGTACTTC. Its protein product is CASSLSPGIAFEQYF.

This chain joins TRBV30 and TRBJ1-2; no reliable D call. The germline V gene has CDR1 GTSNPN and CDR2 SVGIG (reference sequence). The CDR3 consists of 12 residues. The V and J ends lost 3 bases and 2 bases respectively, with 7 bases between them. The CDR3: CAWSPQNYGYTF. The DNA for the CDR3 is TGTGCCTGGAGCCCCCAAAACTATGGCTACACCTTC.

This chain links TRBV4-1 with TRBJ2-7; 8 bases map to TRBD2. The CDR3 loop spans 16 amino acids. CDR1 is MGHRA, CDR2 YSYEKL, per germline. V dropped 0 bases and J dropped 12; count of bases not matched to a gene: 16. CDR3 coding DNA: TGCGCCAGCAGCCAAGATGCCGGGACTAGTTCGCTGCGGCTGTACTTC. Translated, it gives CASSQDAGTSSLRLYF.

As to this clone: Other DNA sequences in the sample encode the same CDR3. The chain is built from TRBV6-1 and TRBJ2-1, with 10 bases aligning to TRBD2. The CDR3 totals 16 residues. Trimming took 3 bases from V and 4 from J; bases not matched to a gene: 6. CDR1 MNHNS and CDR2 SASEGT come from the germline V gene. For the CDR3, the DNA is TGTGCCAGCAGTGAGTTCACTAGCGGGGTTTACAATGAGCAGTTCTTC. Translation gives CASSEFTSGVYNEQFF.

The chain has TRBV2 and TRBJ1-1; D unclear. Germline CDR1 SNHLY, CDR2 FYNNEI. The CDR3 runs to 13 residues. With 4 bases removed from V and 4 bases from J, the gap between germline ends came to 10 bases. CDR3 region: CASSVARSTEAFF. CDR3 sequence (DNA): TGTGCCAGCAGTGTCGCCAGGTCCACTGAAGCTTTCTTT.

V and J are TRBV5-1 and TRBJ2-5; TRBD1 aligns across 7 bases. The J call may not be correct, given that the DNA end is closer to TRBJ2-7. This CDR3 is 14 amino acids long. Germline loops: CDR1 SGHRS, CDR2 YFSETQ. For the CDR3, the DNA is TGCGCCAGCCGGACCGGGACAGTCTCGTACGAGCAGTACTTC. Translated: CASRTGTVSYEQYF.

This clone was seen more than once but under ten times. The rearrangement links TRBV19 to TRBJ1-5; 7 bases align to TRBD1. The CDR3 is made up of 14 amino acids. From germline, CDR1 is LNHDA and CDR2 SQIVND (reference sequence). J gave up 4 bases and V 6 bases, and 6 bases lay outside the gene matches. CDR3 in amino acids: CASSTSGGNQPQHF. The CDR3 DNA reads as TGTGCCAGTAGCACGTCAGGGGGAAATCAGCCCCAGCATTTT.

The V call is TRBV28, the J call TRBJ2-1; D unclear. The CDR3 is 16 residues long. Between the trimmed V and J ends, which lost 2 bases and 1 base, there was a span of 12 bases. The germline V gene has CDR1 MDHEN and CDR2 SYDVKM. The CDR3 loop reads CASSLPGFGSYNEQFF. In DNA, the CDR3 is TGTGCCAGCAGTTTACCCGGGTTCGGTTCCTACAATGAGCAGTTCTTC.

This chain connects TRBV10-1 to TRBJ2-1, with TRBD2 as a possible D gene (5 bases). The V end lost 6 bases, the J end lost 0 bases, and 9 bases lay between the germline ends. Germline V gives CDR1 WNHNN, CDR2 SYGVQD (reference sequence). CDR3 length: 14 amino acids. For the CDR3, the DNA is TGCGCCAGCAGCGGACTGCACTCCTACAATGAGCAGTTCTTC. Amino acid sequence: CASSGLHSYNEQFF.

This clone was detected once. This chain's CDR3 is CASSLSLGGGTGELFF. CDR3 nucleotide sequence: TGTGCCAGCAGCCTGTCACTGGGGGGGGGCACCGGGGAGCTGTTTTTT. The chain recombines TRBV4-2 with TRBJ2-2, with 7 bases that match TRBD2. Trimming removed 4 bases from V and 4 bases from J; junction bases left unmatched: 9. This CDR3 is built from 16 residues. The germline V gene encodes CDR1 LGHNA and CDR2 YNFKEQ.

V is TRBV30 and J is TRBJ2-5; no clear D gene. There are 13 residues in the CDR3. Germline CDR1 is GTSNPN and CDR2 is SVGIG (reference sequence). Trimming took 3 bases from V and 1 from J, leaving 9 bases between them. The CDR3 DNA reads TGTGCCTGGAGCCTTACATTCCAAGAGACCCAGTACTTC. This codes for CAWSLTFQETQYF.

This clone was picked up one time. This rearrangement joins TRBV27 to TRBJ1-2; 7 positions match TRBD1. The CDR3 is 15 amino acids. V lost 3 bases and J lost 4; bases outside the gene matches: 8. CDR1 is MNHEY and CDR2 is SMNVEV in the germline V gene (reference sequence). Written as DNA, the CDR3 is TGTGCCAGCAGTTTGGTGGCAGGGGGGACCTATGGCTACACCTTC. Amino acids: CASSLVAGGTYGYTF.

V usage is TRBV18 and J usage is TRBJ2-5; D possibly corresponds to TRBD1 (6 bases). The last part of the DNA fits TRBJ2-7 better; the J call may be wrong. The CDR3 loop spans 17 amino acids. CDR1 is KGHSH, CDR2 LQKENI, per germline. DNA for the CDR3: TGTGCCAGCTCACCACCAGTCAGGGGACCCCTCTCCTACGAGCAGTACTTC. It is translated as CASSPPVRGPLSYEQYF.

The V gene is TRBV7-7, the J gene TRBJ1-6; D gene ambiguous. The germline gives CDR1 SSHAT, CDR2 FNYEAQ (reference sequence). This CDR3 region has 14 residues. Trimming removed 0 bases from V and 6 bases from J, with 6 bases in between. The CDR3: CASSLAATNSPLHF. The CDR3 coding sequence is TGTGCCAGCAGCTTAGCAGCCACTAATTCACCCCTCCACTTT. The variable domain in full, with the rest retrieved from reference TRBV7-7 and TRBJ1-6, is GAGVSQSPRYKVTKRGQDVTLRCDPISSHATLYWYQQALGQGPEFLTYFNYEAQPDKSGLPSDRFSAERPEGSISTLTIQRTEQRDSAMYRCASSLAATNSPLHFGNGTRLTVT.

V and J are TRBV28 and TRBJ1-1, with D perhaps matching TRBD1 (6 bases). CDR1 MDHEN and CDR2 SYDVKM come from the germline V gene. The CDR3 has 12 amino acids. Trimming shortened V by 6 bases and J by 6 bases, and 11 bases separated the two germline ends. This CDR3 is CASRPTGSEAFF. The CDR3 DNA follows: TGTGCCAGCAGGCCAACAGGGTCTGAAGCTTTCTTT.

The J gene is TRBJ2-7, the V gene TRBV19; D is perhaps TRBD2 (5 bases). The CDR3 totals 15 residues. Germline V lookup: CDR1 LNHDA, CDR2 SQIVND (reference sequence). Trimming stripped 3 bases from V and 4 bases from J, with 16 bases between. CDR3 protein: CASSIEGEELYEQYF. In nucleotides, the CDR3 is TGTGCCAGTAGTATTGAGGGCGAGGAGTTATACGAGCAGTACTTC.

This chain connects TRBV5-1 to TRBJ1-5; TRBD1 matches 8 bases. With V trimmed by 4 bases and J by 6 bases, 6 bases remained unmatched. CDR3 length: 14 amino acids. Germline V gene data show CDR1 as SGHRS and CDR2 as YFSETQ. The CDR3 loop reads CASSPGQGGQPQHF. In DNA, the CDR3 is TGCGCCAGCAGCCCAGGACAGGGAGGTCAGCCCCAGCATTTT.

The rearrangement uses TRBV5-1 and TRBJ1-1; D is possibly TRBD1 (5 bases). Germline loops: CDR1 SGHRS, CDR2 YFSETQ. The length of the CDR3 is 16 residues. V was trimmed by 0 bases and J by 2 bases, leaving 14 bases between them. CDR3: CASSLGAGPSNTEAFF. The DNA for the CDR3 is TGCGCCAGCAGCTTGGGGGCGGGACCCAGCAACACTGAAGCTTTCTTT.

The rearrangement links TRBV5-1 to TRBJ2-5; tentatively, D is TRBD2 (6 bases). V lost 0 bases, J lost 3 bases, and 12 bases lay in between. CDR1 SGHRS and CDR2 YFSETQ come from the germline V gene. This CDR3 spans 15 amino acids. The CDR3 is CASSLEGSGEETQYF. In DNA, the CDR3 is TGCGCCAGCAGCTTGGAGGGTAGCGGAGAAGAGACCCAGTACTTC.

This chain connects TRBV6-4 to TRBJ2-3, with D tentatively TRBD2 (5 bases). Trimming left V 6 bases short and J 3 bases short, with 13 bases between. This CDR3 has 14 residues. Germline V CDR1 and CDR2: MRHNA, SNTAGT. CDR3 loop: CASRLDWGTDTQYF. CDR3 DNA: TGTGCCAGCAGACTGGACTGGGGTACAGATACGCAGTATTTT.

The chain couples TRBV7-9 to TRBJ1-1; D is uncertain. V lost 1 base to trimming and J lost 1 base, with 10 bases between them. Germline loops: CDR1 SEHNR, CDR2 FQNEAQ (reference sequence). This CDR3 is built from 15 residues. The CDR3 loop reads CASSLGAGRNTEAFF. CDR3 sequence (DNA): TGTGCCAGCAGCTTAGGTGCAGGAAGGAACACTGAAGCTTTCTTT.

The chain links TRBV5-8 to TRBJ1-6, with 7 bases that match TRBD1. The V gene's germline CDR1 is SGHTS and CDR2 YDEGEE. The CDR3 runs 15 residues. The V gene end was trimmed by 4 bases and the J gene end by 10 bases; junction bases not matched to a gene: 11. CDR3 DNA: TGTGCCAGCAGCCCCGGACAGGTCCCCCTCTCACCCCTCCACTTT. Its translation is CASSPGQVPLSPLHF.